Following are 3 T cell receptor beta chains from one sample sequenced in a study of patients and donors after allogeneic stem cell transplantation. TCRdb re-called the RT-PCR reads with MiXCR, one entry per CDR3 protein. Of roughly 940,000 distinct CDR3 sequences listed, about a sixth are singletons. The material sequenced was blood, either unsorted or a sorted T cell fraction (not recorded which). All receptors come from a human donor who was either an allogeneic HSCT recipient or a stem cell or donor lymphocyte infusion donor (not recorded which). It is not recorded whose cells these are; they may come from a transplant donor.

The V and J genes are TRBV12-3 or TRBV12-4 and TRBJ1-1, with D possibly TRBD1 on 5 matching bases. With 3 bases removed from V and 8 bases from J, the gap between germline ends came to 10 bases. CDR3 length: 12 amino acids. DNA for the CDR3: TGTGCCAGCAGTTTCTCTGGGGGAGAAGCTTTCTTT. Its translation is CASSFSGGEAFF.

The gene calls are TRBV3-1 and TRBJ2-7; 9 bases match TRBD2. Germline assignment: CDR1 LGHDT and CDR2 YNNKEL (reference sequence). The CDR3 has 16 amino acids. Trimming cost V 8 bases and J 7 bases; bases outside gene matches: 18. The CDR3 here is CASGTFGSGGRREQYF. CDR3 in DNA: TGTGCCAGCGGGACTTTCGGTAGCGGGGGCCGCCGAGAGCAGTACTTC.

The J gene is TRBJ2-5, the V gene TRBV3-1; TRBD1 agrees at 7 bases. The CDR3 has 15 residues. CDR1 and CDR2 from the germline V gene are LGHDT and YNNKEL (reference sequence). V was clipped by 0 bases and J by 3 bases; unmatched bases: 4. The CDR3 bases are TGTGCCAGCAGCCAAGATTCAGGGACAGAAGAGACCCAGTACTTC. This sequence encodes CASSQDSGTEETQYF.